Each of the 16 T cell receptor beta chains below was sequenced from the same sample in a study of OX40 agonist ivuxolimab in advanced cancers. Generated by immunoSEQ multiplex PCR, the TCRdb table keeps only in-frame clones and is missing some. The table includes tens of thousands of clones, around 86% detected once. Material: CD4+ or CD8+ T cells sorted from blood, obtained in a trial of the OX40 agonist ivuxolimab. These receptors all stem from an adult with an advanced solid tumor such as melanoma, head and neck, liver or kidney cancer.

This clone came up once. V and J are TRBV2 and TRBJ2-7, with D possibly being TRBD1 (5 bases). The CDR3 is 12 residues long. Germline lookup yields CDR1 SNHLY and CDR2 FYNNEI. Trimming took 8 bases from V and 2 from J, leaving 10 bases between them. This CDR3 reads CASAPQAYEQYF. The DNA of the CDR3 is TGTGCCAGCGCTCCACAGGCCTACGAGCAGTACTTC.

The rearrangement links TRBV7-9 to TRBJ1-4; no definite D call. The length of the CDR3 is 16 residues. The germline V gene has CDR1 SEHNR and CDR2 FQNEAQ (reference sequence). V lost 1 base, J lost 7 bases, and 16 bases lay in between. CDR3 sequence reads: CASSLVVAGEAEKLFF. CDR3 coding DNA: TGTGCCAGCAGCTTAGTAGTGGCAGGCGAGGCTGAAAAACTGTTTTTT.

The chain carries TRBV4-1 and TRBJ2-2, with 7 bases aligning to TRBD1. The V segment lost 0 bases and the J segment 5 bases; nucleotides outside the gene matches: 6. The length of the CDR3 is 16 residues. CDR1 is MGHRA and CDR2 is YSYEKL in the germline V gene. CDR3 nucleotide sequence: TGCGCCAGCAGCCAAGAAGGGGGCCCGGTTACCGGGGAGCTGTTTTTT. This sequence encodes CASSQEGGPVTGELFF.

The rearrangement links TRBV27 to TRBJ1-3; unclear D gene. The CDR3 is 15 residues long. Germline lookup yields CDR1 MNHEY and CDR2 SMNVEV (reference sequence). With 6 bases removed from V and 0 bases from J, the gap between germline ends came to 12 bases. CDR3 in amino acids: CASRGQEFSGNTIYF. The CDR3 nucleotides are TGTGCCAGCAGAGGGCAGGAGTTCTCTGGAAACACCATATATTTT.

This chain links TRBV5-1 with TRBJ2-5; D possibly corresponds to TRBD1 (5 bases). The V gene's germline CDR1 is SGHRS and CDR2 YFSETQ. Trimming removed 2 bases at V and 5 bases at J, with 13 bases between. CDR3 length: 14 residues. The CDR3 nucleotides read TGCGCCAGCAGCTTTCTTCAGGGTACGGAGACCCAGTACTTC. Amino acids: CASSFLQGTETQYF.

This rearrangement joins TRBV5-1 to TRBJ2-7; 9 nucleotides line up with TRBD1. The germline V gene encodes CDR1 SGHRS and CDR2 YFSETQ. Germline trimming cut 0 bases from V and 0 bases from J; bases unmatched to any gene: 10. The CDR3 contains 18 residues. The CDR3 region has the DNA TGCGCCAGCAGCTTGGCGGGGACAGGGTGGATAGGCTCCTACGAGCAGTACTTC. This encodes CASSLAGTGWIGSYEQYF.

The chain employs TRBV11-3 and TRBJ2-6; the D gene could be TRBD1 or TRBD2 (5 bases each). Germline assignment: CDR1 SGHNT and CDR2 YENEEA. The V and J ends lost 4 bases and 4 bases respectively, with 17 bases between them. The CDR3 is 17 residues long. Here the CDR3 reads CASSSSPSGTGANVLTF. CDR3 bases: TGTGCCAGCAGCTCATCCCCTTCAGGGACCGGGGCCAACGTCCTGACTTTC.

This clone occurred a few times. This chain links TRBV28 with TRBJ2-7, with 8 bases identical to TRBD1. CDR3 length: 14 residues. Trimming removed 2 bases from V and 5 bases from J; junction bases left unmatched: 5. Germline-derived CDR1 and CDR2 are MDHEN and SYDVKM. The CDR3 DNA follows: TGTGCCAGCAGTTTAAGCAGGGGGCGGAACGAGCAGTACTTC. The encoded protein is CASSLSRGRNEQYF.

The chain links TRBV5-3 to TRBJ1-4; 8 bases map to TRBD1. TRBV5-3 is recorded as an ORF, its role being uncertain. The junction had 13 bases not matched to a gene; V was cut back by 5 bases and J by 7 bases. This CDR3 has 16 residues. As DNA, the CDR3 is TGTGCCAGAAGGTGGACAGGGAAGGTACGCCGTGAAAAACTGTTTTTT. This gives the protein CARRWTGKVRREKLFF.

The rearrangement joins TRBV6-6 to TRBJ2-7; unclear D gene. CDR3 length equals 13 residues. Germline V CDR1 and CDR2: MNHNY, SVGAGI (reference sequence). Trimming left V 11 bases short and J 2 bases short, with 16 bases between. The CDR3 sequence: CAVAKDGTYEQYF. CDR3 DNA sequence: TGTGCCGTGGCTAAGGACGGCACCTACGAGCAGTACTTC.

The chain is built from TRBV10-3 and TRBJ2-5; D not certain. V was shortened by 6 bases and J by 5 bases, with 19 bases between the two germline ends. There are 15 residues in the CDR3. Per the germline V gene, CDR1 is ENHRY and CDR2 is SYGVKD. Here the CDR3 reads CAISDMDPRWETQYF. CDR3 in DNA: TGTGCCATCAGCGACATGGACCCCCGGTGGGAGACCCAGTACTTC.

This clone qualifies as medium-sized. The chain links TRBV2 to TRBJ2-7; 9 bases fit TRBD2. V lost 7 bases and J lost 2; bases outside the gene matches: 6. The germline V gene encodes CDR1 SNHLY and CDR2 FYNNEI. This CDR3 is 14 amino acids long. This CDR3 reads CASTQGLAAYEQYF. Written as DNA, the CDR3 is TGTGCCAGCACCCAGGGACTAGCAGCCTACGAGCAGTACTTC. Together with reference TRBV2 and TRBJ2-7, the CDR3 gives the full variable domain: EPEVTQTPSHQVTQMGQEVILRCVPISNHLYFYWYRQILGQKVEFLVSFYNNEISEKSEIFDDQFSVERPDGSNFTLKIRSTKLEDSAMYFCASTQGLAAYEQYFGPGTRLTVT.

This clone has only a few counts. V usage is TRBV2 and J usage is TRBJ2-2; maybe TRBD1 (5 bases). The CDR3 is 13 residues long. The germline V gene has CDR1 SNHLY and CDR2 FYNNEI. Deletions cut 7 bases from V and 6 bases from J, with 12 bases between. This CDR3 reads CASTRGRAGELFF. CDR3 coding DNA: TGTGCCAGCACTAGGGGCCGCGCCGGGGAGCTGTTTTTT.

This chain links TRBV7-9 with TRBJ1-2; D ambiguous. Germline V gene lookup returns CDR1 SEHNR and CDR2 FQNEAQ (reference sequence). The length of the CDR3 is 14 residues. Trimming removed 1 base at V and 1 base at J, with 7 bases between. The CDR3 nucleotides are TGTGCCAGCAGCTTAGGACCGAGTAACTATGGCTACACCTTC. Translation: CASSLGPSNYGYTF.

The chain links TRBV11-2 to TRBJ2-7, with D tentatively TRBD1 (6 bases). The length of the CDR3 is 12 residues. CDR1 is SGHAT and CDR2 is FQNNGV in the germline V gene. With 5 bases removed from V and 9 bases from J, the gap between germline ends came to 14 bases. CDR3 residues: CASSTAGAAQYF. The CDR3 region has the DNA TGTGCCAGCAGCACAGCAGGGGCTGCGCAGTACTTC.

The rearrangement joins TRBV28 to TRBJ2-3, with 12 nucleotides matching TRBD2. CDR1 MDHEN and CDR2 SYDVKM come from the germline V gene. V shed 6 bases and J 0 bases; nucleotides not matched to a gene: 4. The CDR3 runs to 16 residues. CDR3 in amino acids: CASSQTSGRSTDTQYF. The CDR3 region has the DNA TGTGCCAGCAGCCAAACTAGCGGGAGGAGCACAGATACGCAGTATTTT. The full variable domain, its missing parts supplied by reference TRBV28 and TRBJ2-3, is DVKVTQSSRYLVKRTGEKVFLECVQDMDHENMFWYRQDPGLGLRLIYFSYDVKMKEKGDIPEGYSVSREKKERFSLILESASTNQTSMYLCASSQTSGRSTDTQYFGPGTRLTVL.